Sequencing of this T cell receptor beta chain was carried out in a study of CD8+ T cells in alopecia areata. Study-wide background: Treatment comprised oral tofacitinib, 5 to 10 mg twice daily, in treated patients.

RNA was isolated and reverse transcribed to cDNA, the sequencing template. Measured with immunoSEQ multiplex PCR; TCRdb has only the in-frame clones, and not every one. The data contain roughly 150,000 clones, 45% to 60% of them singletons. This clone turned up a few times. Samples from alopecia areata patients were lesional scalp punch biopsies and peripheral blood. The V end lost 4 bases, the J end lost 3 bases, and 19 bases lay between the germline ends. This CDR3 spans 16 amino acids. Germline V gives CDR1 MNHEY, CDR2 SVGAGI. The chain joins TRBV6-5 to TRBJ2-7; D is perhaps TRBD1 (5 bases). This TCR came from a human donor with alopecia areata. The input for sequencing was CD8+ T cells sorted from blood, taken at week 0. The CDR3 DNA follows: TGTGCCAGCAGTTCCCCCCCGGGCAGGGCGGACTACGAGCAGTACTTC. This translates into CASSSPPGRADYEQYF.